This TCR beta chain derives from a study of CD8+CD57+ T cells in acquired aplastic anemia. This clonotype showed up many times. According to the study, genomic DNA was the template for TCR beta VDJ and CDR3 profiling. Each CDR3 protein is one row after TCRdb ran MiXCR on the reads. The sample includes about 190,000 distinct CDR3 sequences, around half seen only once; the top ten take roughly 15%. V lost 5 bases to trimming and J lost 5 bases, with 15 bases between them. The length of the CDR3 is 14 residues. The clonotype comes from a human donor in good health, serving as a control. Sequencing input: sorted CD4+, CD8+, or CD8+CD57+ T cells (not recorded which) from PBMCs. This chain uses TRBV12-3 or TRBV12-4 with TRBJ2-5; D is possibly TRBD2 (6 bases). For the CDR3, the DNA is TGTGCCAGCAGTCCTGGGACTCATAGGGAGACCCAGTACTTC. Translated, it gives CASSPGTHRETQYF.